This TCR beta chain was identified during a study of blood T cell repertoires in COVID-19. Across the whole study: From T cells, B-cell-depleted T cells, or PBMCs came the material, which was cDNA or gDNA.

This CDR3 contains 14 residues. The junction had 10 bases not matched to a gene; V was cut back by 9 bases and J by 6 bases. Germline lookup yields CDR1 LNHDA and CDR2 SQIVND (reference sequence). The method was immunoSEQ multiplex PCR; TCRdb's version includes in-frame clones alone and lacks a portion of them. The sample comprises under 200,000 clones, 87% of which are singletons, and roughly 21% rests with the top ten. The TCR originated in a man in his sixties with active or convalescent COVID-19. Sequencing was done on a sample of peripheral blood. V and J are TRBV19 and TRBJ2-2, with TRBD1 matching over 7 bases. Written as DNA, the CDR3 is TGTGCCAGCCTCCGACAGGGTCGGTCCGGGGAGCTGTTTTTT. Protein product: CASLRQGRSGELFF.